This T cell receptor (beta chain) comes out of a study of blood T cell repertoires in COVID-19. Whole-study context: Specimens from acute and convalescent COVID-19 originated in the United States, Italy and Spain.

The CDR3 is 12 amino acids. Unmatched junction bases numbered 3, after V lost 6 bases and J lost 7 bases. The germline V gene has CDR1 SNHLY and CDR2 FYNNEI. Source study methods: Quantification of nucleated cells was approximated via reference gene primer amplification. Libraries were prepared by immunoSEQ multiplex PCR; TCRdb keeps only in-frame clonotypes and omits some of them. The V and J calls and clone size come from that table; D and trimming were worked out from the DNA. Of some 100,000 clones in the sample, 80% to 90% were seen once. This clone has a single count. Self-reported history from a screening survey and questionnaire set each donor's cohort. Two negative PCRs, clearance, or symptom resolution had been documented for recovered Cohort 3 donors.

This clonotype originated in a woman aged 45-65 years who had recovered from COVID-19. The specimen was PBMCs or T cells enriched from blood (not recorded which). The chain couples TRBV2 to TRBJ1-1, with 9 bases matching TRBD1. CDR3 loop: CASSGTGREAFF. DNA of the CDR3: TGTGCCAGCAGCGGGACAGGGCGTGAAGCTTTCTTT.